The sample holds many counts of the clone carrying this TCR beta chain. CDR1 SGHTA and CDR2 FQGNSA come from the germline V gene. CDR3 length: 16 amino acids. V trimming: 7 bases; J trimming: 5 bases; junction bases outside the gene matches: 16. These data belong to a study of blood T cells in healthy people across ages. Combining a sample-barcoded 5' primer with a J-beta primer mix, a second PCR ran for 7 to 11 cycles. Each CDR3 protein gets one entry after TCRdb re-called the 5' RACE reads with MiXCR. The sample has fewer than 1,000,000 distinct CDR3 sequences, roughly 46% seen once; the top ten hold less than 20%.

This sequence was found in a man older than 75 in good health. The rearrangement uses TRBV7-2 and TRBJ2-5, with 7 bases identical to TRBD2. The sample taken for sequencing was blood. The CDR3 protein is CASNVGVAGAGETQYF. The CDR3, as DNA: TGTGCCAGCAACGTAGGTGTAGCGGGCGCCGGGGAGACCCAGTACTTC.